This T cell receptor (beta chain) originates from a study of shared clonotypes between healthy human individuals. CDR1 MNHEY and CDR2 SMNVEV come from the germline V gene (reference sequence). V was pared by 5 bases and J by 7 bases, with 4 bases of the junction left unmatched. This CDR3 region has 14 residues. The assay was immunoSEQ multiplex PCR, and TCRdb's table has in-frame clones only and misses some. The data show fewer than 1.6 million clones, 98% to 99% seen once. Input material: naive CD4+ T cells sorted from blood. As to subset: CD45RA+ positively selected. This TCR was recovered from a man under 40 in good health. The rearrangement joins TRBV27 to TRBJ2-1; the match to TRBD2 covers 11 bases. The CDR3 DNA reads as TGTGCCAGCAGTGCTAGCGGGAGGTGGAATGAGCAGTTCTTC. Translation gives CASSASGRWNEQFF.